This record concerns one T cell receptor beta chain sequence. This entry is derived from a study of Graves' ophthalmopathy and Graves' hyperthyroidism. Eligible hyperthyroidism cases comprised new diagnoses of under 2 months' duration in individuals aged 18 to 65. RNA transcripts were the template, and TCR beta CDR3 regions were amplified from them. The first round was an RT-PCR with HTBI primers, and the second round was a multiplex PCR. TCRdb processed the multiplex PCR reads anew with MiXCR; each CDR3 protein has one entry. The table records 500,000 to 600,000 distinct CDR3 sequences, less than 45% of them present only once. CDR3 length: 15 residues. Trimming left V 5 bases short and J 6 bases short, with 16 bases between. CDR1 and CDR2 from the germline V gene are LNHNV and YYDKDF (reference sequence).

The genes are TRBV15 and TRBJ1-4; D is perhaps TRBD1 (5 bases). This TCR was recovered from an adult man with Graves' hyperthyroidism. Material: peripheral blood or thyroid tissue (not recorded which). This CDR3 reads CATSSEGRVYEKLFF. The CDR3 DNA reads as TGTGCCACCAGCTCCGAGGGCAGGGTTTATGAAAAACTGTTTTTT.